One sample yielded the 10 T cell receptor beta chains listed below, sequenced in a study of blood T cell repertoires in COVID-19. Sequencing used immunoSEQ multiplex PCR; TCRdb keeps in-frame clones, though not all of them. The data hold hundreds of thousands of clones, with approximately 89% observed a single time. The sample taken for sequencing was PBMCs or T cells enriched from blood (not recorded which). Source of these receptors: a man between 35 and 55 years old in a cohort exposed to, infected with or recovered from COVID-19 (not recorded which).

The V gene is TRBV3-1 (or the pseudogene TRBV3-2), the J gene TRBJ2-7; no firm D call. Germline V lookup: CDR1 LGHDT, CDR2 YNNKEL (reference sequence). V was shortened by 0 bases and J by 7 bases, with 4 bases between the two germline ends. CDR3 length equals 11 residues. The CDR3 loop is CASSQDGEQYF. The CDR3 region has the DNA TGTGCCAGCAGCCAAGACGGTGAGCAGTACTTC.

The V gene is TRBV21-1, the J gene TRBJ2-7; the table names TRBD1, a call not compared with the DNA. TRBV21-1 is described as a pseudogene. This CDR3 contains 14 residues. DNA for the CDR3: TGTGCCAGCACCCGACAGGGGGATACCTACGAGCAGTACTTC. It is translated as CASTRQGDTYEQYF.

The genes are TRBV5-1 and TRBJ2-5; a possible D gene is TRBD1 (5 bases). Between the trimmed V and J ends, which lost 0 bases and 4 bases, there was a span of 13 bases. The CDR3 runs 15 residues. Germline assignment: CDR1 SGHRS and CDR2 YFSETQ. The CDR3 bases are TGCGCCAGCAGCTTGGCCGTCAGGGCTGTAGAGACCCAGTACTTC. Translation gives CASSLAVRAVETQYF.

This chain joins TRBV5-1 and TRBJ1-1; D unresolved. Trimming cost V 1 base and J 1 base, with 8 bases left between them. The germline V gene has CDR1 SGHRS and CDR2 YFSETQ. The CDR3 spans 14 residues. The CDR3: CASSLNSQNTEAFF. The CDR3 nucleotides read TGCGCCAGCAGCTTGAACTCTCAGAACACTGAAGCTTTCTTT.

The chain links TRBV5-1 to TRBJ2-3; 9 bases are a match to TRBD2. The length of the CDR3 is 16 residues. CDR1 and CDR2 from the germline V gene are SGHRS and YFSETQ. With 0 bases clipped from V and 4 bases from J, the junction kept 6 bases outside the gene matches. The DNA for the CDR3 is TGCGCCAGCAGCTTGGGGGGCGGGAGGGCCTCAGATACGCAGTATTTT. As protein: CASSLGGGRASDTQYF.

This CDR3 is CASSLGQGAQANEKLFF. The CDR3 DNA sequence: TGCGCCAGCAGCTTGGGTCAGGGGGCGCAGGCTAATGAAAAACTGTTTTTT. The V gene is TRBV5-1, the J gene TRBJ1-4; 8 bases map to TRBD1. The CDR3 consists of 17 residues. Germline assignment: CDR1 SGHRS and CDR2 YFSETQ. The V segment lost 0 bases and the J segment 3 bases; nucleotides outside the gene matches: 7.

This rearrangement joins TRBV27 to TRBJ1-1, with 8 positions matching TRBD1. This CDR3 is 15 amino acids long. With V trimmed by 5 bases and J by 5 bases, 10 bases remained unmatched. Germline lookup yields CDR1 MNHEY and CDR2 SMNVEV (reference sequence). CDR3 nucleotides: TGTGCCAGCAGTCCATTTCAGGGGGCGCAGACTGAAGCTTTCTTT. As protein: CASSPFQGAQTEAFF.

The chain carries TRBV5-5 and TRBJ2-2, with 7 bases identical to TRBD1. In germline, CDR1 is SGHKS, CDR2 YYEKEE (reference sequence). This CDR3 is 14 amino acids long. The ends lost 4 bases at V and 4 bases at J; junction bases unmatched: 4. The CDR3, as DNA: TGTGCCAGCAGCCTGACAGGGTCCACCGGGGAGCTGTTTTTT. This translates into CASSLTGSTGELFF. Combining the CDR3 with reference TRBV5-5 and TRBJ2-2 gives the whole variable domain DAGVTQSPTHLIKTRGQQVTLRCSPISGHKSVSWYQQVLGQGPQFIFQYYEKEERGRGNFPDRFSARQFPNYSSELNVNALLLGDSALYLCASSLTGSTGELFFGEGSRLTVL.

This clone came up once. The CDR3, as DNA: TGTGCCAGCACCCCTTTTAGGGGGAGAGGGGACACTGAAGCTTTCTTT. It is translated as CASTPFRGRGDTEAFF. The V call is TRBV14, the J call TRBJ1-1, with D possibly being TRBD1 (6 bases). The CDR3 is made up of 16 amino acids. Trimming stripped 7 bases from V and 3 bases from J, with 21 bases between. Germline V lookup: CDR1 SGHDN, CDR2 FVKESK.

This sequence joins TRBV14 and TRBJ1-1, with D unresolved. Deletions cut 2 bases from V and 10 bases from J, with 20 bases between. Germline assignment: CDR1 SGHDN and CDR2 FVKESK. This CDR3 comprises 15 residues. The CDR3 nucleotides read TGTGCCAGCAGCCAATTCCTCGTGGAGGGAAGCGGAGCTTTCTTT. This translates into CASSQFLVEGSGAFF.